This T cell receptor beta chain was recovered during a study of a mutant IDH1 vaccine in newly diagnosed glioma. Study at large: Patients began vaccination 4-6 weeks after radiotherapy alone, or with temozolomide cycles.

This clone was counted between two and nine times. Its specificity is unknown. Looked up from germline, CDR1 is SGHKS and CDR2 is YYEKEE (reference sequence). J gave up 2 bases and V 1 base, and 6 bases lay outside the gene matches. The CDR3 covers 16 residues. Indicated time point: week 11, during vaccination. Mutant IDH1 20-mer peptide, at 300 ug, made up each vaccine dose, with topical imiquimod. Generated by immunoSEQ multiplex PCR, the TCRdb table keeps only in-frame clones and is missing some. The sample yields about 66,000 clones, about 88% seen once. The sample in question was PBMCs, obtained from a glioma patient whose treatment included an IDH1 peptide vaccine. The V call is TRBV5-5, the J call TRBJ2-3; 8 bases are a match to TRBD2. This sequence originates from a woman between 50 and 59 years old with glioma. For the CDR3, the DNA is TGTGCCAGCAGCTTGATGGCTAGCGGGTCCACAGATACGCAGTATTTT. Translated, it gives CASSLMASGSTDTQYF.